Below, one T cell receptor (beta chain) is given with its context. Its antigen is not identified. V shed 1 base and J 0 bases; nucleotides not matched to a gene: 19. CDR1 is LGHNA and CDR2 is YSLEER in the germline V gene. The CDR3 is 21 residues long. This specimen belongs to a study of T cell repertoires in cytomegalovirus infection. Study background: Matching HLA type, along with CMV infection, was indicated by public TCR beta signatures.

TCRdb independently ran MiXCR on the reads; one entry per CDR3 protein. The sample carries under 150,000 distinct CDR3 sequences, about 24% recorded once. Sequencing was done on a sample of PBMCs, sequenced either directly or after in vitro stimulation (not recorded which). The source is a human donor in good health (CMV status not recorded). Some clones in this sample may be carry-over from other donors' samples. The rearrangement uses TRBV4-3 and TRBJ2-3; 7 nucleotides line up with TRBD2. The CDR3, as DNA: TGCGCCAGCAGCCAAGCAGCGGGGCGGATTAGCGGATTCACTAGCACAGATACGCAGTATTTT. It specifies CASSQAAGRISGFTSTDTQYF.